This T cell receptor (beta chain) was recorded in a study of early T cells in non-severe SARS-CoV-2 infection (dated by TCRdb to the early 2020s). With respect to the entire study: TCR sequencing used bulk RNA from unsorted whole blood, so alpha and beta chains could not be paired.

Study-wide conclusions, independent of this receptor: VDJdb matching was skewed toward anti-spike CD8 responses and likely underestimated virus-specific expansions, missing private and CD4 specificities.

Library construction relied on 5' RACE. The sequencing machine was a NextSeq 500. Unique molecular identifiers were attached to individual cDNA molecules in the TCR library protocol so that sequencing error and PCR bias could be corrected. Both TCR alpha and beta chains were sequenced, and tight co-correlation was observed between alpha and beta sequence abundances in each sample. In the source study's methods: V gene, J gene and CDR3 annotation of TCR sequences was performed with Decombinator V4. Expanded TCRs were defined as changing significantly between any two time points under a Poisson model with p below 0.0001. Abundances of TCRs were expressed as counts per million after normalisation to the total number of TCRs sequenced in each sample. MAIT TCRs were defined by TRAV1-2 paired with TRAJ12, TRAJ20 or TRAJ33, and iNKT TCRs by TRAV10 paired with TRAJ18. VDJdb, accessed on 1 November 2021, was searched for TCRs annotated for CMV, EBV and SARS-CoV-2, and TCRs annotated for more than one antigen were excluded. TCRdb passed the public sequencing reads through fastp at Q25 and MiXCR, retaining productive beta sequences. Rows are combined by CDR3 protein, so each entry shows the most common genes and DNA. These V and J calls originate from TCRdb's pipeline instead of the authors' own analysis. This sample comprises over 25,000 distinct CDR3 sequences, 4.5% to 6% of them detected only once. The ten most abundant clones make up 0.8% to 1% of the sample.

A case-control design nested within a healthcare worker cohort in London, UK, was used, with weekly nasopharyngeal swab PCR tests and blood sampling performed. Healthcare workers were recruited during the week of the UK lockdown, between 23 and 31 March 2020, and followed weekly for up to about 16 weeks. Of note for this clonotype: It has no known antigen specificity. Nothing much larger sits one base from this clone, and base qualities are not available.

Inclusive of the bounding cysteine and phenylalanine, the CDR3 is 14 residues long. The DNA shown is the 42-base CDR3, in frame from base 1. CDR1 and CDR2 (SNHLY, FYNNEI) derive from the germline V gene. From V the trimming removes 4 bases and from J it removes 2 bases, while the gene matches leave 5 bases of the junction unaccounted for. What was sequenced was whole blood. The source is an adult who was a healthcare worker with PCR-confirmed SARS-CoV-2 infection or an uninfected control (not recorded which). Recombination connected TRBV2 to TRBJ2-7, and 7 junctional nucleotides match TRBD1. The CDR3 protein sequence reads: CASSVGTAAYEQYF. The DNA reads TGTGCCAGCAGTGTCGGGACAGCCGCCTACGAGCAGTACTTC.